This T cell receptor beta chain was recorded in a study of human T cells and chemical hapten exposure. Time point indicated: healthy volunteer bleed at 2 weeks. It was unfractionated whole blood from which total RNA was extracted. TCRdb ran MiXCR on the RACE reads and lists one entry per CDR3 protein. The table records 35,000 to 50,000 distinct CDR3 sequences, 3.5% to 4.5% of them present only once. Germline-derived CDR1 and CDR2 are SNHLY and FYNNEI. This CDR3 region has 12 residues. This clonotype was observed many times. Relative to the germline gene, one junction end is altered; a read error may explain this.

Sequenced input: whole blood. This clonotype was obtained from a female donor in good health. Some clones in this sample may be carry-over from other donors' samples. This chain links TRBV2 with TRBJ2-5, with 13 bases identical to TRBD2. CDR3 region: CASDSTSGGPNF. DNA for the CDR3: TGTGCCAGCGATTCGACTAGCGGGGGGCCCAACTTC.